These 11 T cell receptor beta chains were sequenced from one sample in a study of cytomegalovirus exposure and HLA in healthy donors. The PCR ran on 60 Vbeta and 13 Jbeta primers. Method: immunoSEQ multiplex PCR; TCRdb's copy keeps in-frame clones and lacks some. The table has about 170,000 clones, approximately 71% seen once; the top ten hold more than 1.3%. Source material: PBMCs. The source is a girl aged 10 to 17 in good health and CMV-seronegative.

The rearrangement links TRBV19 to TRBJ2-2; D gene unclear. V was cut by 5 bases and J by 1 base, with 8 bases left in between. Germline lookup yields CDR1 LNHDA and CDR2 SQIVND (reference sequence). The CDR3 extends over 14 amino acids. The CDR3 bases are TGTGCCAGTAGTTTCACGGGGAACACCGGGGAGCTGTTTTTT. Residues: CASSFTGNTGELFF.

In this sample, this clone turned up a few times. This chain connects TRBV2 to TRBJ2-1; maybe TRBD2 (7 bases). Germline V gene sequence: CDR1 SNHLY, CDR2 FYNNEI. The CDR3 is made up of 19 amino acids. The V end lost 3 bases, the J end lost 2 bases, and 23 bases lay between the germline ends. The CDR3 loop is CASSEPAAGASLAYNEQFF. The CDR3 region has the DNA TGTGCCAGCAGTGAGCCCGCTGCGGGGGCCTCTCTGGCCTACAATGAGCAGTTCTTC.

The rearrangement joins TRBV30 to TRBJ2-1; 10 bases align to TRBD2. The trim removed 4 bases at V and 7 bases at J, leaving 1 base unmatched. Germline V lookup: CDR1 GTSNPN, CDR2 SVGIG (reference sequence). CDR3 length: 12 amino acids. The CDR3 here is CAWTSGGNEQFF. CDR3 sequence (DNA): TGTGCCTGGACTAGCGGGGGAAATGAGCAGTTCTTC.

This chain joins TRBV6-5 and TRBJ2-7; D is perhaps TRBD1 (6 bases). The germline V gene has CDR1 MNHEY and CDR2 SVGAGI. The CDR3 length is 15 residues. V gave up 5 bases and J gave up 2 bases, with 16 bases separating them. CDR3 sequence reads: CASSRNRDLPYEQYF. In DNA, the CDR3 is TGTGCCAGCAGTCGTAACAGGGATTTACCCTACGAGCAGTACTTC.

This chain links TRBV4-1 with TRBJ2-7; tentatively, D is TRBD2 (5 bases). The germline V gene has CDR1 MGHRA and CDR2 YSYEKL. CDR3 length: 14 residues. V was cut by 3 bases and J by 7 bases, with 16 bases left in between. DNA for the CDR3: TGCGCCAGCAGCCAGGGATACTCCTCGGGGGAGCAGTACTTC. This gives the protein CASSQGYSSGEQYF.

The CDR3 DNA sequence: TGCGCCAGCAGCCTGGAGGGGCAGGATCAAGCTTTCTTT. Translated: CASSLEGQDQAFF. The chain recombines TRBV5-1 with TRBJ1-1; D may be TRBD1 (5 bases). Germline V gene sequence: CDR1 SGHRS, CDR2 YFSETQ. CDR3 length equals 13 residues. Trimming took 4 bases from V and 9 from J, leaving 16 bases between them. Based on the CDR3 plus reference TRBV5-1 and TRBJ1-1, the full variable domain is KAGVTQTPRYLIKTRGQQVTLSCSPISGHRSVSWYQQTPGQGLQFLFEYFSETQRNKGNFPGRFSGRQFSNSRSEMNVSTLELGDSALYLCASSLEGQDQAFFGQGTRLTVV.

The V and J genes are TRBV30 and TRBJ2-3; D is perhaps TRBD1 (5 bases). The CDR3 sequence is 11 residues long. From germline, CDR1 is GTSNPN and CDR2 SVGIG (reference sequence). V was cut by 4 bases and J by 9 bases, with 11 bases left in between. CDR3 residues: CAWKHGQTQYF. CDR3 nucleotide sequence: TGTGCCTGGAAGCACGGACAAACGCAGTATTTT.

As to this clone: Other DNA sequences in the same sample also yield this CDR3. The gene calls are TRBV7-3 and TRBJ2-1; 9 bases line up with TRBD2. From germline, CDR1 is SGHTA and CDR2 FQGTGA. This CDR3 region has 15 residues. Trimming removed 6 bases from V and 6 bases from J; junction bases left unmatched: 9. CDR3 protein: CASSLGGGAGNEQFF. The CDR3 nucleotides read TGTGCCAGCAGTCTGGGCGGGGGGGCCGGCAATGAGCAGTTCTTC.

V and J are TRBV19 and TRBJ1-3; D gene unclear. The CDR3 sequence is 15 residues long. The V end lost 5 bases, the J end lost 4 bases, and 15 bases lay between the germline ends. Germline CDR1 reads LNHDA; CDR2 reads SQIVND (reference sequence). The CDR3 region has the DNA TGTGCCAGTAGTCCCATAAAGGCCGGGGGAAACACCATATATTTT. Translating it yields CASSPIKAGGNTIYF.

The V and J genes are TRBV2 and TRBJ1-5, with D possibly being TRBD1 (6 bases). This CDR3 spans 14 amino acids. From germline, CDR1 is SNHLY and CDR2 FYNNEI. V lost 7 bases, J lost 7 bases, and 17 bases lay in between. CDR3 sequence: CASTIRGLGQPQHF. The CDR3 DNA reads as TGTGCCAGCACCATCAGGGGATTAGGCCAGCCCCAGCATTTT.

The chain carries TRBV6-5 and TRBJ2-6; D gene uncertain. Trimming shortened V by 11 bases and J by 5 bases, and 10 bases separated the two germline ends. Germline V gene sequence: CDR1 MNHEY, CDR2 SVGAGI. The CDR3 runs 12 residues. The CDR3 reads CAGGSRANVLTF. The CDR3 bases are TGTGCCGGTGGTAGTCGGGCCAACGTCCTGACTTTC.